This note documents a single T cell receptor (beta chain) sequence. CDR1 is SGHRS, CDR2 YFSETQ, per germline. The V gene end was trimmed by 7 bases and the J gene end by 0 bases; junction bases not matched to a gene: 15. CDR3 length: 17 residues. This specimen belongs to a study of blood T cell repertoires in COVID-19. Study details: Spain, Italy and the United States supplied samples that represented acute and convalescent COVID-19. PBMCs, B-cell-depleted T cells, or T cells provided the cDNA or gDNA that made up the material.

Original handling: By means of reference gene primer amplification, nucleated cell counts were estimated. Profiled with immunoSEQ multiplex PCR; TCRdb holds only in-frame clones, not every one. The V and J calls and clone size come from that table; D and trimming were worked out from the DNA. Altogether about 150,000 clones are present, roughly 90% being singletons, with the ten largest covering about 4.6%. Sequences were obtained from peripheral blood. This receptor was taken from a woman aged 55 to 70 with active or convalescent COVID-19. The rearrangement joins TRBV5-1 to TRBJ1-1; TRBD1 matches 7 bases. The CDR3 sequence: CASSPRTGPEMNTEAFF. DNA of the CDR3: TGCGCCAGCTCTCCCCGGACAGGACCAGAAATGAACACTGAAGCTTTCTTT.